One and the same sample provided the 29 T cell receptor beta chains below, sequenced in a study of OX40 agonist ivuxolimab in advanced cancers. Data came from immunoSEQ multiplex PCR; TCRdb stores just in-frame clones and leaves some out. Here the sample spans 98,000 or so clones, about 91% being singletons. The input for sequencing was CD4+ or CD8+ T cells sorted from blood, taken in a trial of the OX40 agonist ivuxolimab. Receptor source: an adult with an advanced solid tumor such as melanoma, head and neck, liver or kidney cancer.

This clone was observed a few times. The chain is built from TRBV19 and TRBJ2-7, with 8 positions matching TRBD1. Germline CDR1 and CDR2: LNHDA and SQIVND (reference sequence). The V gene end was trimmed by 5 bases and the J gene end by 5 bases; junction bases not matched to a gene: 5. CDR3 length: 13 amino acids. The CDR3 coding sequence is TGTGCCAGTAGTCAGGACAGGGACCACGAGCAGTACTTC. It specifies CASSQDRDHEQYF.

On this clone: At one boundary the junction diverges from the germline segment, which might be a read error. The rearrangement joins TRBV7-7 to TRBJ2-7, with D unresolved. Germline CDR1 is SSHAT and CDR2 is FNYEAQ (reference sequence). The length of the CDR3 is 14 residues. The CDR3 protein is CASSLVGGSGEQYF. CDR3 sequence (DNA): TGTGCTAGCAGCTTAGTAGGCGGCTCGGGCGAGCAGTACTTC.

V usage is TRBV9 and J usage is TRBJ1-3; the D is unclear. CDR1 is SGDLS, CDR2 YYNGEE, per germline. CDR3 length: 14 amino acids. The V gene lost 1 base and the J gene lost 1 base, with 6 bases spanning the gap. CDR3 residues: CASSVSVSGNTIYF. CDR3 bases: TGTGCCAGCAGCGTATCAGTGTCTGGAAACACCATATATTTT.

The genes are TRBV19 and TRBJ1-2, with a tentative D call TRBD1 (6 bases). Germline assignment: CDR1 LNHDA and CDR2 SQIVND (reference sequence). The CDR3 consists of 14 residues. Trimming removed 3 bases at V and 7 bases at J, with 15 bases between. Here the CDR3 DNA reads TGTGCCAGTAGTATCGACAGGACTGGGATTGGCTACACCTTC. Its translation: CASSIDRTGIGYTF.

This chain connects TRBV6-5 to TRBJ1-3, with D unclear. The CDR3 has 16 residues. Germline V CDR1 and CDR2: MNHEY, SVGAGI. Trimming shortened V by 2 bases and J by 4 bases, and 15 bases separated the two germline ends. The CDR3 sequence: CASSYAPPGQGNTIYF. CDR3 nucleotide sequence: TGTGCCAGCAGTTACGCCCCCCCGGGTCAGGGAAACACCATATATTTT.

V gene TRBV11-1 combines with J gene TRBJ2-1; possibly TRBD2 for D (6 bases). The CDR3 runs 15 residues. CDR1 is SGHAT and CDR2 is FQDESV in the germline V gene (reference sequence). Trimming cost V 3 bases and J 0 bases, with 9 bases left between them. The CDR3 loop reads CASSFETSSYNEQFF. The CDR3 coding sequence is TGTGCCAGCAGCTTCGAGACTAGCTCCTACAATGAGCAGTTCTTC.

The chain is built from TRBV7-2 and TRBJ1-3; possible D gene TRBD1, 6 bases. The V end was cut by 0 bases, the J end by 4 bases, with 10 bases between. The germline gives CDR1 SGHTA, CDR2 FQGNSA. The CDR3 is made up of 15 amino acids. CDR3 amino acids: CASSLAPGVGNTIYF. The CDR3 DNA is TGTGCCAGCAGCTTAGCCCCAGGGGTCGGAAACACCATATATTTT.

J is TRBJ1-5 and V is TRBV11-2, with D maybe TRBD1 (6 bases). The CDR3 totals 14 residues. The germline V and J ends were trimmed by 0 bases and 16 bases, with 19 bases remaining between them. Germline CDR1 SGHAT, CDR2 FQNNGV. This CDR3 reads CASSLDRGAGAEHF. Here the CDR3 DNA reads TGTGCCAGCAGCTTAGATCGTGGAGCAGGGGCCGAACATTTT.

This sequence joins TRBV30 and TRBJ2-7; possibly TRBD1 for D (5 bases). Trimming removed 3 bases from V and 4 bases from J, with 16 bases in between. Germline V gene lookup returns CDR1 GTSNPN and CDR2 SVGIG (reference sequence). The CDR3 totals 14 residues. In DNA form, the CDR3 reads TGTGCCTGGAGACGACAGTCCAGACTTTACGAGCAGTACTTC. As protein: CAWRRQSRLYEQYF.

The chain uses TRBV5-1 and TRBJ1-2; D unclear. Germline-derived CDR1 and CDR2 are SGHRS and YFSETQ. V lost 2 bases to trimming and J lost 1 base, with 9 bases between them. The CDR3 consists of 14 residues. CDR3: CASSFRSSNYGYTF. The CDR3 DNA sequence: TGCGCCAGCAGCTTTCGAAGCAGTAACTATGGCTACACCTTC. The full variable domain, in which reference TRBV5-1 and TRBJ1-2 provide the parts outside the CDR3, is KAGVTQTPRYLIKTRGQQVTLSCSPISGHRSVSWYQQTPGQGLQFLFEYFSETQRNKGNFPGRFSGRQFSNSRSEMNVSTLELGDSALYLCASSFRSSNYGYTFGSGTRLTVV.

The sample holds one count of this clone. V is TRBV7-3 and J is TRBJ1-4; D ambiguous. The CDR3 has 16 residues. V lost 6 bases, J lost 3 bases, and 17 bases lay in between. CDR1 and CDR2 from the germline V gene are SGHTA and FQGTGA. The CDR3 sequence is CASSEGPLHPNEKLFF. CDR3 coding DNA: TGTGCCAGCAGTGAGGGCCCCCTCCATCCTAATGAAAAACTGTTTTTT.

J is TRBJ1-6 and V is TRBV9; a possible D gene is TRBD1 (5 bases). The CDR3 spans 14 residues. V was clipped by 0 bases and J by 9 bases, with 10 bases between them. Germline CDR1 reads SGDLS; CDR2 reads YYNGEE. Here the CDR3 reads CASSVDRGGSPLHF. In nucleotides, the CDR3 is TGTGCCAGCAGCGTAGACCGCGGGGGTTCACCCCTCCACTTT. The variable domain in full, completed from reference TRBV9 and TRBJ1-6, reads DSGVTQTPKHLITATGQRVTLRCSPRSGDLSVYWYQQSLDQGLQFLIQYYNGEERAKGNILERFSAQQFPDLHSELNLSSLELGDSALYFCASSVDRGGSPLHFGNGTRLTVT.

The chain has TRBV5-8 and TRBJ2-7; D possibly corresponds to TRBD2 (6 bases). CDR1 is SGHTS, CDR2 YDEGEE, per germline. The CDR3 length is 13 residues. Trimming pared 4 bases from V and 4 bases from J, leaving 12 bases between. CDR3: CASSPRDSYEQYF. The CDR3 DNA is TGTGCCAGCAGCCCACGGGACTCATACGAGCAGTACTTC.

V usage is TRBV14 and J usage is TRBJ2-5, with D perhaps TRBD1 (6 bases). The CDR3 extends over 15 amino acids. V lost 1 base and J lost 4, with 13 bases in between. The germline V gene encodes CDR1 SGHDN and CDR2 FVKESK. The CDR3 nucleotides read TGTGCCAGCAGCCAAGGAGGGGGTTTAAGAGAGACCCAGTACTTC. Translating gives CASSQGGGLRETQYF. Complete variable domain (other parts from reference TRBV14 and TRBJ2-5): EAGVTQFPSHSVIEKGQTVTLRCDPISGHDNLYWYRRVMGKEIKFLLHFVKESKQDESGMPNNRFLAERTGGTYSTLKVQPAELEDSGVYFCASSQGGGLRETQYFGPGTRLLVL.

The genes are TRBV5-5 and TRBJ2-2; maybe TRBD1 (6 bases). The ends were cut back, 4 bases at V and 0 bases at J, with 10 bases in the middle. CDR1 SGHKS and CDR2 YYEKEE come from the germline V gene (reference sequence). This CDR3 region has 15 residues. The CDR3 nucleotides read TGTGCCAGCAGCCGGACAGCCGCGAACACCGGGGAGCTGTTTTTT. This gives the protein CASSRTAANTGELFF.

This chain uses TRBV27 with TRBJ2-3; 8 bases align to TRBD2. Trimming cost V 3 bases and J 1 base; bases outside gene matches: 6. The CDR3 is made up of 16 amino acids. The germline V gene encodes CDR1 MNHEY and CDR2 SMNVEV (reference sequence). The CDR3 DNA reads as TGTGCCAGCAGTTTGATAACGGGAGGGCGCACAGATACGCAGTATTTT. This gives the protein CASSLITGGRTDTQYF.

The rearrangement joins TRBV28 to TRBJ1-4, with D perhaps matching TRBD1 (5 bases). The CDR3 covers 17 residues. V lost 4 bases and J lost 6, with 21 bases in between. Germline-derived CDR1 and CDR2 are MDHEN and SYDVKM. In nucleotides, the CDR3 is TGTGCCAGCAGTTCCCCTTCGGGGGGGTATGGCGATGAAAAACTGTTTTTT. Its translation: CASSSPSGGYGDEKLFF.

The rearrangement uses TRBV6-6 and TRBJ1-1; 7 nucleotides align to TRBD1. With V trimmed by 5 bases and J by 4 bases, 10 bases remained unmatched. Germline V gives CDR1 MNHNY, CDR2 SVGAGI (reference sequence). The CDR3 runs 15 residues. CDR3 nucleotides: TGTGCCAGCAGTCTCAGCCAGGGGGGTGGCACTGAAGCTTTCTTT. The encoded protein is CASSLSQGGGTEAFF.

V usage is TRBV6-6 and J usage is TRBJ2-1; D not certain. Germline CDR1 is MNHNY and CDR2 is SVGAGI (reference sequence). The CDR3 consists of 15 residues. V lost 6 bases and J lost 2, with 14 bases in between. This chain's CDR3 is CASSSGPDPYNEQFF. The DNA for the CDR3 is TGTGCCAGCAGCTCCGGACCGGACCCCTACAATGAGCAGTTCTTC.

The CDR3 DNA sequence: TGCGCCAGCAGCCTATCCGGGACAGACTATGGCTACACCTTC. Translating it yields CASSLSGTDYGYTF. The rearrangement uses TRBV5-1 and TRBJ1-2, with 7 bases matching TRBD1. Germline loops: CDR1 SGHRS, CDR2 YFSETQ. J was trimmed by 3 bases and V by 4 bases; bases with no gene match: 6. The CDR3 has 14 amino acids.

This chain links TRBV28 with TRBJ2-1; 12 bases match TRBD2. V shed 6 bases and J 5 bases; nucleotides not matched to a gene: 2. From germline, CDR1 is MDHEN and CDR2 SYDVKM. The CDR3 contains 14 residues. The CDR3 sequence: CASSWTSGNNEQFF. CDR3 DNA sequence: TGTGCCAGCAGCTGGACTAGCGGGAACAATGAGCAGTTCTTC.

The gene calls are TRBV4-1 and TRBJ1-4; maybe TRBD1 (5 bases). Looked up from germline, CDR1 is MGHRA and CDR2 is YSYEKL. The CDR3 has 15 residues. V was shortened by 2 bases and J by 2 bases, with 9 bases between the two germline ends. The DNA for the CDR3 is TGCGCCAGCAGCCAACCGGGACGGACTAATGAAAAACTGTTTTTT. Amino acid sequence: CASSQPGRTNEKLFF.

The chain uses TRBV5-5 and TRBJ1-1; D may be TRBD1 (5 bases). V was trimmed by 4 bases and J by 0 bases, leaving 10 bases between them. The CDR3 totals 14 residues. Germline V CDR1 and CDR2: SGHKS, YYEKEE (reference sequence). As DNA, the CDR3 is TGTGCCAGCAGCAGGGGAGCTCTGAACACTGAAGCTTTCTTT. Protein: CASSRGALNTEAFF.

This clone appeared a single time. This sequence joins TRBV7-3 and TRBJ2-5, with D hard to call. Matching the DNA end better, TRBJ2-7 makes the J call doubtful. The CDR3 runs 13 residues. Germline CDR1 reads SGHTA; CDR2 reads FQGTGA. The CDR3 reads CASSLTGNYEQYF. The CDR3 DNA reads TGTGCCAGCAGCTTAACAGGCAACTACGAGCAGTACTTC.

The DNA of the CDR3 is TGTGCCAGCAGCCAAACCGGGACAGGGGGCGACTATGGCTACACCTTC. Protein product: CASSQTGTGGDYGYTF. This chain connects TRBV5-5 to TRBJ1-2; 12 bases fit TRBD1. Looked up from germline, CDR1 is SGHKS and CDR2 is YYEKEE (reference sequence). V lost 4 bases to trimming and J lost 3 bases; unmatched junction nucleotides: 7. This CDR3 has 16 residues.

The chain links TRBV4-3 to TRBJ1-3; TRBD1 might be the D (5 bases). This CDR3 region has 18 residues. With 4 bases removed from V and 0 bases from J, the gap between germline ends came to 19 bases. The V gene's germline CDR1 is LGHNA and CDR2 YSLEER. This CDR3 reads CASSLLPAGSSSGNTIYF. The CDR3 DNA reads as TGCGCCAGCAGCCTCCTACCGGCAGGGAGCTCCTCTGGAAACACCATATATTTT.

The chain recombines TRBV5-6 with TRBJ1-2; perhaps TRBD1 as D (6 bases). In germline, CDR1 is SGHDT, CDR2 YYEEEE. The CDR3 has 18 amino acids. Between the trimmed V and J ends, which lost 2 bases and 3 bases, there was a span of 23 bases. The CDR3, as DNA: TGTGCCAGCAGCTTTTTTCAGCCACTCACAGGGCCTGACTATGGCTACACCTTC. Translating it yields CASSFFQPLTGPDYGYTF.

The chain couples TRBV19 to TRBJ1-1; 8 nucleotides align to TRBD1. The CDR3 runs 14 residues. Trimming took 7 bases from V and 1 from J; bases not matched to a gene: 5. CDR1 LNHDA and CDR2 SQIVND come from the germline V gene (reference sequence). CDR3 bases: TGTGCCAGTATAAAGGACAGGGAGAACACTGAAGCTTTCTTT. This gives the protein CASIKDRENTEAFF.

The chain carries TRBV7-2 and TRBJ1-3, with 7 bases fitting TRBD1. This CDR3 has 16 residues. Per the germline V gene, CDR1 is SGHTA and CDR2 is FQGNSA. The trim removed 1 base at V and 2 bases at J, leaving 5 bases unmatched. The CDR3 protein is CASSLGPGGTGNTIYF. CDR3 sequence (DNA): TGTGCCAGCAGCTTAGGGCCAGGGGGTACTGGAAACACCATATATTTT.